The T cell receptor (beta chain) under discussion was sequenced for a study of T cell responses to AZD1222 COVID-19 vaccine. General study points: Targets within unmutated variant regions were reportedly found for nearly half of spike-specific TCRs. Mostly white British, mostly female donors; authors suggested clonal diversity may be underestimated.

The protocol was immunoSEQ multiplex PCR, while the TCRdb copy is restricted to in-frame clones and leaves out a portion. In the table there are 100,000 to 150,000 clones, about 90% of which are singletons. This clone is a singleton in its sample. Its specificity is not known. Germline CDR1 LGHNA, CDR2 YSLEER. With 4 bases clipped from V and 6 bases from J, the junction kept 7 bases outside the gene matches. CDR3 length equals 16 residues. Sequencing was performed on peripheral blood, taken 28 days after the second AZD1222 dose. This sequence originates from an adult who received the AZD1222 COVID-19 vaccine. This chain links TRBV4-3 with TRBJ1-6, with 9 bases identical to TRBD1. CDR3 coding DNA: TGCGCCAGCAGCCTCGGGGGGACAGGGAGTAATTCACCCCTCCACTTT. Residues: CASSLGGTGSNSPLHF.